This TCR beta chain is drawn from a study of blood T cell repertoires in COVID-19. Sequenced by immunoSEQ multiplex PCR; TCRdb stores in-frame clones only, minus some. Here the sample spans 300,000 or so clones, 80% to 95% being singletons. Germline-derived CDR1 and CDR2 are MRHNA and SNTAGT. With 4 bases removed from V and 4 bases from J, the gap between germline ends came to 13 bases. The CDR3 extends over 15 amino acids. This TCR was sampled from a woman in her thirties who had recovered from COVID-19. What was sequenced was PBMCs or T cells enriched from blood (not recorded which). The chain employs TRBV6-4 and TRBJ1-4, with D unclear. CDR3: CASSGIYADNEKLFF. The CDR3, as DNA: TGTGCCAGCAGTGGAATCTACGCCGATAATGAAAAACTGTTTTTT.